What follows are 29 T cell receptor beta chains derived from one specimen sequenced in a study of shared clonotypes between healthy human individuals. CD45RO-negative CD8 cells positively selected for CCR7 made up the naive population, which excluded terminally differentiated effector memory CD45RA+ cells. The protocol was immunoSEQ multiplex PCR, while the TCRdb copy is restricted to in-frame clones and leaves out a portion. This sample has millions of clones, with about 95% found just once. The sequencing input was naive CD8+ T cells sorted from blood. These receptors all come from a man aged 18 to 35 in good health.

This rearrangement joins TRBV7-6 to TRBJ1-6; D is possibly TRBD1 (5 bases). This CDR3 is built from 15 residues. Trimming shortened V by 2 bases and J by 6 bases, and 11 bases separated the two germline ends. In germline, CDR1 is SGHVS, CDR2 FNYEAQ. The CDR3 is CASSLQGNFNSPLHF. The DNA of the CDR3 is TGTGCCAGCAGCTTACAGGGAAACTTTAATTCACCCCTCCACTTT.

The CDR3 nucleotides are TGTGCCAGCAGTTGGACAGTGGCGGGCGGCTACACCTTC. Amino acid sequence: CASSWTVAGGYTF. The chain links TRBV27 to TRBJ1-2; weak D call: TRBD1 (6 bases). The germline V gene has CDR1 MNHEY and CDR2 SMNVEV (reference sequence). CDR3 size: 13 residues. V was shortened by 4 bases and J by 8 bases, with 14 bases between the two germline ends.

The V and J genes are TRBV5-4 and TRBJ1-2; perhaps TRBD1 as D (5 bases). V shed 5 bases and J shed 7 bases, with 27 bases lying between them. Germline CDR1 SGHNT, CDR2 YYREEE (reference sequence). The CDR3 runs to 17 residues. CDR3: CASSFPGDGEMVPGYTF. In nucleotides, the CDR3 is TGTGCCAGCAGTTTCCCCGGGGACGGCGAAATGGTTCCTGGCTACACCTTC. The entire variable domain, with the rest obtained from reference TRBV5-4 and TRBJ1-2, is as follows: ETGVTQSPTHLIKTRGQQVTLRCSSQSGHNTVSWYQQALGQGPQFIFQYYREEENGRGNFPPRFSGLQFPNYSSELNVNALELDDSALYLCASSFPGDGEMVPGYTFGSGTRLTVV.

The chain carries TRBV2 and TRBJ2-5; TRBD1 agrees at 8 bases. Germline CDR1 is SNHLY and CDR2 is FYNNEI. V was clipped by 2 bases and J by 4 bases; unmatched bases: 3. CDR3 length: 14 residues. This chain's CDR3 is CASSENRGVETQYF. The DNA of the CDR3 is TGTGCCAGCAGTGAAAACAGGGGGGTAGAGACCCAGTACTTC.

The genes are TRBV5-6 and TRBJ2-7, with D maybe TRBD1 (5 bases). The V and J ends lost 0 bases and 3 bases respectively, with 10 bases between them. CDR1 is SGHDT and CDR2 is YYEEEE in the germline V gene. The CDR3 is 14 amino acids. In DNA form, the CDR3 reads TGTGCCAGCAGCTTGGCCACAGGTTACTACGAGCAGTACTTC. This codes for CASSLATGYYEQYF.

The table lists this clone with a count of one. The chain recombines TRBV7-8 with TRBJ1-4; D is ambiguous. Trimming shortened V by 4 bases and J by 1 base, and 10 bases separated the two germline ends. Germline CDR1 reads SGHVS; CDR2 reads FQNEAQ. The CDR3 is made up of 15 amino acids. CDR3 sequence (DNA): TGTGCCAGCAGCTCTAGCCGACAAACTAATGAAAAACTGTTTTTT. Translation gives CASSSSRQTNEKLFF.

The CDR3 DNA sequence: TGTGCCATCAGTGAGAACGGTGATGAGCAGTTCTTC. It translates to CAISENGDEQFF. The gene calls are TRBV10-3 and TRBJ2-1; no firm D call. The CDR3 contains 12 residues. The germline V gene encodes CDR1 ENHRY and CDR2 SYGVKD. Deletions cut 2 bases from V and 8 bases from J, with 7 bases between.

The V and J genes are TRBV28 and TRBJ1-1; D is unresolved. The CDR3 runs to 10 residues. The germline V and J ends were trimmed by 10 bases and 10 bases, with 13 bases remaining between them. CDR1 and CDR2 (germline): MDHEN, SYDVKM. DNA for the CDR3: TGTGCCATCCTCGGGGTGCGAGCTTTCTTT. The encoded protein is CAILGVRAFF.

CDR3 bases: TGTGCCAGCAGCGCACCCCGGGGGCGGGAGCCTTACGAGCAGTACTTC. Translated: CASSAPRGREPYEQYF. This chain uses TRBV7-2 with TRBJ2-7; D is possibly TRBD2 (7 bases). The germline V gene encodes CDR1 SGHTA and CDR2 FQGNSA. The CDR3 has 16 amino acids. V was trimmed by 5 bases and J by 4 bases, leaving 21 bases between them.

The chain links TRBV4-1 to TRBJ2-7; 10 bases line up with TRBD2. V gave up 4 bases and J gave up 1 base; unmatched junction bases: 7. The CDR3 is made up of 16 amino acids. Germline-derived CDR1 and CDR2 are MGHRA and YSYEKL. The CDR3 nucleotides are TGCGCCAGCAGCCCGGATTCTAGCGGGAGATCCTACGAGCAGTACTTC. It is translated as CASSPDSSGRSYEQYF.

The chain links TRBV5-3 to TRBJ1-2; D is ambiguous. TRBV5-3 is placed among ORFs of uncertain function. The V and J ends lost 5 bases and 4 bases respectively, with 6 bases between them. The CDR3 sequence is 11 residues long. CDR3 nucleotide sequence: TGTGCCAGAAGAGTCAGCTATGGCTACACCTTC. Encoded protein: CARRVSYGYTF.

The chain combines TRBV7-9 with TRBJ2-3; D is perhaps TRBD2 (6 bases). CDR1 and CDR2 from the germline V gene are SEHNR and FQNEAQ (reference sequence). V dropped 2 bases and J dropped 2 bases, with 14 bases sitting between them. The CDR3 spans 16 residues. CDR3 in amino acids: CASSLLPGGATDTQYF. CDR3 bases: TGTGCCAGCAGCTTACTCCCCGGGGGTGCCACAGATACGCAGTATTTT.

This clone was recorded only once. Other DNA sequences within the sample encode an identical CDR3. The chain employs TRBV5-6 and TRBJ1-1; no definite D call. Deletions cut 2 bases from V and 2 bases from J, with 4 bases between. The CDR3 consists of 12 residues. CDR1 and CDR2 (germline): SGHDT, YYEEEE. CDR3 protein: CASSFANTEAFF. As DNA, the CDR3 is TGTGCCAGCAGCTTCGCTAACACTGAAGCTTTCTTT.

In the case of this clone: Other DNA variants within this sample encode the same CDR3. This sequence joins TRBV7-2 and TRBJ2-5; D not resolved. The length of the CDR3 is 13 residues. The ends were cut back, 3 bases at V and 0 bases at J, with 5 bases in the middle. Germline loops: CDR1 SGHTA, CDR2 FQGNSA. The CDR3: CASSLGYQETQYF. In DNA, the CDR3 is TGTGCCAGCAGCTTGGGGTACCAAGAGACCCAGTACTTC.

The V gene is TRBV5-6, the J gene TRBJ1-1, with unresolved D. This CDR3 spans 14 amino acids. V lost 0 bases, J lost 1 base, and 7 bases lay in between. CDR1 and CDR2 from the germline V gene are SGHDT and YYEEEE. The CDR3 nucleotides read TGTGCCAGCAGCTTGGAGTCCCGGAACACTGAAGCTTTCTTT. This codes for CASSLESRNTEAFF.

This chain connects TRBV2 to TRBJ2-7, with 7 bases that match TRBD2. The length of the CDR3 is 15 residues. Unmatched junction bases numbered 5, after V lost 3 bases and J lost 0 bases. CDR1 SNHLY and CDR2 FYNNEI come from the germline V gene. Written as DNA, the CDR3 is TGTGCCAGCAGTGACGGGGGGTTCATCTCCTACGAGCAGTACTTC. This sequence encodes CASSDGGFISYEQYF.

J is TRBJ1-5 and V is TRBV28; TRBD1 matches at 7 bases. CDR3 length: 16 residues. Germline lookup yields CDR1 MDHEN and CDR2 SYDVKM. Unmatched junction bases numbered 12, after V lost 7 bases and J lost 3 bases. The CDR3 loop is CASTLTGATPNQPQHF. The CDR3 DNA reads as TGTGCCAGCACCCTCACAGGGGCGACTCCCAATCAGCCCCAGCATTTT.

The chain is built from TRBV6-5 and TRBJ2-1; 12 bases map to TRBD2. The CDR3 extends over 16 amino acids. Germline V lookup: CDR1 MNHEY, CDR2 SVGAGI. V lost 0 bases to trimming and J lost 7 bases; unmatched junction nucleotides: 4. The CDR3 spells CASSYSGLAGFNEQFF. In nucleotides, the CDR3 is TGTGCCAGCAGTTACTCGGGACTAGCGGGCTTTAATGAGCAGTTCTTC.

This sequence joins TRBV7-2 and TRBJ2-7; 7 bases are a match to TRBD1. Germline values: CDR1 SGHTA, CDR2 FQGNSA. CDR3 length equals 11 residues. V dropped 6 bases and J dropped 9; count of bases not matched to a gene: 5. CDR3 sequence: CASRYRGVQYF. The CDR3 region has the DNA TGTGCCAGCAGATACAGGGGCGTGCAGTACTTC.

The gene calls are TRBV6-1 and TRBJ1-6, with D possibly being TRBD1 (5 bases). The CDR3 has 14 residues. Trimming took 0 bases from V and 7 from J, leaving 7 bases between them. Germline V gene sequence: CDR1 MNHNS, CDR2 SASEGT. The CDR3 here is CASSEAPGNSPLHF. The CDR3 bases are TGTGCCAGCAGTGAAGCGCCAGGGAATTCACCCCTCCACTTT.

V is TRBV5-4 and J is TRBJ1-1, with D perhaps matching TRBD1 (6 bases). The CDR3 spans 15 residues. V was trimmed by 3 bases and J by 0 bases, leaving 12 bases between them. CDR1 is SGHNT and CDR2 is YYREEE in the germline V gene (reference sequence). The CDR3 DNA follows: TGTGCCAGCAGCTCCGGGACAACCATGAACACTGAAGCTTTCTTT. It encodes CASSSGTTMNTEAFF.

This chain uses TRBV27 with TRBJ2-2; no definite D call. This CDR3 is 14 amino acids long. In germline, CDR1 is MNHEY, CDR2 SMNVEV (reference sequence). The ends were cut back, 2 bases at V and 7 bases at J, with 11 bases in the middle. CDR3 nucleotide sequence: TGTGCCAGCAGTTTAGCCGGATCACTCGGGGAGCTGTTTTTT. This codes for CASSLAGSLGELFF.

The chain has TRBV19 and TRBJ2-5, with 13 positions matching TRBD2. V dropped 9 bases and J dropped 3; count of bases not matched to a gene: 7. This CDR3 is 15 amino acids long. Germline V CDR1 and CDR2: LNHDA, SQIVND (reference sequence). The CDR3 is CASRLAGGPEETQYF. As DNA, the CDR3 is TGTGCCAGCCGACTAGCGGGAGGCCCTGAAGAGACCCAGTACTTC.

This clone has only one observation. The V gene is TRBV5-1, the J gene TRBJ2-7; possibly TRBD1 for D (6 bases). The germline V and J ends were trimmed by 0 bases and 3 bases, with 19 bases remaining between them. CDR1 and CDR2 (germline): SGHRS, YFSETQ. CDR3 length: 17 amino acids. DNA of the CDR3: TGCGCCAGCAGCTTGGATACAGGGAACCCATCTCTCTACGAGCAGTACTTC. It is translated as CASSLDTGNPSLYEQYF.

V gene TRBV7-9 combines with J gene TRBJ2-1; 8 bases agree with TRBD2. CDR1 is SEHNR and CDR2 is FQNEAQ in the germline V gene (reference sequence). J lost 8 bases, V lost 2 bases, and 8 bases had no gene match. This CDR3 region has 15 residues. The CDR3 sequence: CASSLSGLEIDEQFF. CDR3 bases: TGTGCCAGCAGCTTATCGGGACTAGAGATCGATGAGCAGTTCTTC.

The chain couples TRBV5-6 to TRBJ2-3; unclear D gene. Germline CDR1 is SGHDT and CDR2 is YYEEEE. Trimming removed 4 bases at V and 6 bases at J, with 6 bases between. The CDR3 length is 11 residues. The chain's CDR3 is CASSTIDTQYF. CDR3 bases: TGTGCCAGCAGCACAATTGATACGCAGTATTTT.

V gene TRBV5-1 combines with J gene TRBJ1-4; D may be TRBD1 (5 bases). This CDR3 region has 14 residues. The V and J ends lost 8 bases and 8 bases respectively, with 19 bases between them. Germline CDR1 and CDR2: SGHRS and YFSETQ. The CDR3 region has the DNA TGCGCCAGTTCCCCCGGGACCATGGGGGAAAAACTGTTTTTT. It encodes CASSPGTMGEKLFF.

The CDR3 DNA is TGTGCCAGAAGCCTTGACAGCCTCGGCTACGAGCAGTACTTC. Translated: CARSLDSLGYEQYF. The J gene is TRBJ2-7, the V gene TRBV5-3; a possible D gene is TRBD1 (5 bases). TRBV5-3 carries the ORF label, with uncertain function. The germline V and J ends were trimmed by 4 bases and 3 bases, with 14 bases remaining between them. CDR3 size: 14 residues.

This chain links TRBV5-6 with TRBJ1-1; D gene ambiguous. This CDR3 has 14 residues. Germline V lookup: CDR1 SGHDT, CDR2 YYEEEE. The V gene lost 4 bases and the J gene lost 4 bases, with 14 bases spanning the gap. CDR3 bases: TGTGCCAGCAGCCCAGGTGCATTAGGCACTGAAGCTTTCTTT. As protein: CASSPGALGTEAFF.